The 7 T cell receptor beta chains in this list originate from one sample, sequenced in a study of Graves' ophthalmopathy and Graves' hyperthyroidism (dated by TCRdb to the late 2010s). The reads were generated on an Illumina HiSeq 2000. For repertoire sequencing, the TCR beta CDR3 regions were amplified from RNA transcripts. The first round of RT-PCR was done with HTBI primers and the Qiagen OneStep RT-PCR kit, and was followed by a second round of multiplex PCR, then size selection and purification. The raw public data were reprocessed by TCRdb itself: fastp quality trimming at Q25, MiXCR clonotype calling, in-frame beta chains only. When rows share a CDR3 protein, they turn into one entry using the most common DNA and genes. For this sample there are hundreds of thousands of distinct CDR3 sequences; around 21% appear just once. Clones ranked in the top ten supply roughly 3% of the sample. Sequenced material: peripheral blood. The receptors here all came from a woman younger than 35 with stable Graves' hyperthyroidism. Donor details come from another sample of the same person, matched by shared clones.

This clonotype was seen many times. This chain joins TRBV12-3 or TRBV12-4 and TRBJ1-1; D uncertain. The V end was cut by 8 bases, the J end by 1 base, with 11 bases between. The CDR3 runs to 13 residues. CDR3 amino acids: CASQMTENTEAFF. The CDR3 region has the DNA TGTGCCAGCCAGATGACGGAGAACACTGAAGCTTTCTTT.

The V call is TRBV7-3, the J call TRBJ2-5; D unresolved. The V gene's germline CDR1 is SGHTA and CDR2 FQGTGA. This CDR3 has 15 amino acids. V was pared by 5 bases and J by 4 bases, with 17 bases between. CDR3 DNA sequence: TGTGCCAGCAGCCCAACCCAGTCTGGGTCAGAGACCCAGTACTTC. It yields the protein CASSPTQSGSETQYF.

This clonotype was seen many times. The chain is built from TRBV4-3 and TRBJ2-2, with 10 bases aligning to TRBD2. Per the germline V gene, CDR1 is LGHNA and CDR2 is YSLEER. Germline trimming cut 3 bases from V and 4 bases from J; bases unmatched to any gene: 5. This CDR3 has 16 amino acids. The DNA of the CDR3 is TGCGCCAGCAGCCAGGCCGGGACTAGCGCCACCGGGGAGCTGTTTTTT. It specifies CASSQAGTSATGELFF.

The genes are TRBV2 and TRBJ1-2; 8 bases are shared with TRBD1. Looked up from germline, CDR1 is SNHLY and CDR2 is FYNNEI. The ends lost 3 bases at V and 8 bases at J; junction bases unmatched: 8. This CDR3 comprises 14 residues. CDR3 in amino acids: CASSDGDRPGGYTF. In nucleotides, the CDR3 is TGTGCCAGCAGTGATGGGGACAGGCCTGGCGGCTACACCTTC. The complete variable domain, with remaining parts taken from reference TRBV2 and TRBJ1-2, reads EPEVTQTPSHQVTQMGQEVILRCVPISNHLYFYWYRQILGQKVEFLVSFYNNEISEKSEIFDDQFSVERPDGSNFTLKIRSTKLEDSAMYFCASSDGDRPGGYTFGSGTRLTVV.

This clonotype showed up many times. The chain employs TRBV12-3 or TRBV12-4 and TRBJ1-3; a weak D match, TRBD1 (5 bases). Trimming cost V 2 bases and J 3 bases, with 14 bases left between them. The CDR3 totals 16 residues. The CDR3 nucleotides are TGTGCCAGCAGTTTACGGCAGGGTAGTTATGGAAACACCATATATTTT. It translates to CASSLRQGSYGNTIYF.

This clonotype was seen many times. The CDR3: CASSQQGRPQDEQYF. The DNA of the CDR3 is TGCGCCAGCAGCCAGCAGGGGCGGCCCCAGGACGAGCAGTACTTC. The rearrangement joins TRBV4-1 to TRBJ2-7; tentative D call: TRBD1 (6 bases). This CDR3 is 15 amino acids long. Between the trimmed V and J ends, which lost 3 bases and 5 bases, there was a span of 17 bases. Per the germline V gene, CDR1 is MGHRA and CDR2 is YSYEKL.

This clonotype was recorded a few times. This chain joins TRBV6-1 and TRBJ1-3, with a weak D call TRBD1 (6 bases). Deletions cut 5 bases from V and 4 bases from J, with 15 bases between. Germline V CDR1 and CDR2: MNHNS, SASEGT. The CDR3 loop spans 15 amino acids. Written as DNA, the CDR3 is TGTGCCAGCAGTCCTCCCCGGGACAAAGGAAACACCATATATTTT. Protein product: CASSPPRDKGNTIYF.